This is a list of T cell receptor beta chains from one sample in a study of blood T cell repertoires in COVID-19. The table came from immunoSEQ multiplex PCR; TCRdb's copy has only in-frame clones and leaves some out. The sample includes about 63,000 clones, 65% to 80% of them seen just once. The sequenced sample consisted of peripheral blood. The receptors were gathered from a human donor in a cohort sampled during active COVID-19. CDR3s include the opening cysteine and the closing phenylalanine or tryptophan. A D gene is named only where the DNA matches it firmly. For some rows the clone size is stated as once, few or many, or as a class when expanded; others skip it.

v_call,j_call,d_call,clone_size,cdr3_nt,cdr3_aa
TRBV7-9,TRBJ2-1,.,.,TGTGCCAGCAGCTTGACAGGTGGAAGAAACAATGAGCAGTTCTTC,CASSLTGGRNNEQFF
TRBV24-1,TRBJ1-1,.,.,TGTGCCACCAGTGATTCTGGGACACGGAACACTGAAGCTTTCTTT,CATSDSGTRNTEAFF
TRBV30,TRBJ1-4,.,.,TGTGCCTGGAGTCTCGACAGTGCAACTAATGAAAAACTGTTTTTT,CAWSLDSATNEKLFF
TRBV6-2/TRBV6-3,TRBJ2-7,.,.,TGTGCCAGCAGTTACTACGACAGGCCCTACGAGCAGTACTTC,CASSYYDRPYEQYF
TRBV7-9,TRBJ2-1,.,.,TGTGCCAGCAGCTTAGGGCAGGCAGCCTACAATGAGCAGTTCTTC,CASSLGQAAYNEQFF
TRBV30,TRBJ1-5,TRBD1,.,TGTGCCTCCGGGACAGGCTTTGGCAATCAGCCCCAGCATTTT,CASGTGFGNQPQHF
TRBV19,TRBJ1-5,.,few,TGTGCCAGTAGTTACGGTTACAATCAGCCCCAGCATTTT,CASSYGYNQPQHF
TRBV12-5,TRBJ2-7,TRBD1,few,TGTGCTAGTGGTTTGGTACAGGGGGACAGCTCCTACGAGCAGTACTTC,CASGLVQGDSSYEQYF
TRBV5-4,TRBJ2-7,.,.,TGTGCCAGCAGCCTGGGGGGCGGTCCCTACGAGCAGTACTTC,CASSLGGGPYEQYF
TRBV9,TRBJ1-4,.,.,TGTGCCAGCAGCGTTTCAGCGCGGGGGGCTGCCGCTGAAAAACTGTTTTTT,CASSVSARGAAAEKLFF
TRBV5-5,TRBJ1-1,TRBD1,.,TGTGCCAGCAGCTCGGTCCCGGGACAGGGGGAAGCTTTCTTT,CASSSVPGQGEAFF
TRBV10-3,TRBJ2-5,.,.,TGTGCCATCAGTGAGGACAGGGGAGGGGGGACCCAGTACTTC,CAISEDRGGGTQYF
TRBV6-4,TRBJ1-5,TRBD1,.,TGTGCCAGCAGTGAATCGACAGGGGATCAGCCCCAGCATTTT,CASSESTGDQPQHF
TRBV11-3,TRBJ2-5,.,.,TGTGCCAGCAGCTTCGGGGGGCGCCCCCAGCAGACCCAGTACTTC,CASSFGGRPQQTQYF
TRBV10-2,TRBJ2-3,TRBD2,few,TGCGCCAGCAGGGGACTAGCGGGACCCACAGATACGCAGTATTTT,CASRGLAGPTDTQYF
TRBV11-3,TRBJ2-5,.,.,TGTGCCAGCAGCTCGGTCCTAGGGGTAGAGACCCAGTACTTC,CASSSVLGVETQYF
TRBV4-1,TRBJ2-7,TRBD1,.,TGCGCCAGCAGTCGCCCCGGACAGGGGGCTAACGAGCAGTACTTC,CASSRPGQGANEQYF
TRBV3-1/TRBV3-2,TRBJ2-1,.,.,TGTGCCAGCAGCCAGGACGAAGCTTTAGGGGGGGGAAAGCAGTTCTTC,CASSQDEALGGGKQFF
TRBV6-5,TRBJ2-7,TRBD1,.,TGTGCCTCCGGGCAAGGGGGCGTAATCTACGAGCAGTACTTC,CASGQGGVIYEQYF
TRBV11-2,TRBJ2-4,.,.,TGTGCCAGCAGCTTGGGCGCCCTAGCCAAAAACATTCAGTACTTC,CASSLGALAKNIQYF
TRBV11-2,TRBJ2-7,.,.,TGTGCCAGCAGCTCCAACTTGGAGCAGTACTTC,CASSSNLEQYF
TRBV7-2,TRBJ2-7,.,few,TGTGCCAGCAGCTTACAGACAGCCTCCTACGAGCAGTACTTC,CASSLQTASYEQYF
TRBV7-6,TRBJ2-1,TRBD2,.,TGTGCCAGCAGCTTTCTTCGGGAGGGCCGGAACAATGAGCAGTTCTTC,CASSFLREGRNNEQFF
TRBV27,TRBJ2-1,.,few,TGTGCCAGCAGTCGGACAAACAATGAGCAGTTCTTC,CASSRTNNEQFF
TRBV5-4,TRBJ2-2,.,.,TGTGCCAGCAGCGGGAGGGACAGGCGCACCGGGGAGCTGTTTTTT,CASSGRDRRTGELFF
TRBV7-3,TRBJ2-6,.,.,TGTGCCAGCAGCCCCGTAGCTGGCTCTGGGGCCAACGTCCTGACTTTC,CASSPVAGSGANVLTF
TRBV3-1/TRBV3-2,TRBJ2-7,.,.,TGTGCCAGCAGCCAACTATTATCCTACGAGCAGTACTTC,CASSQLLSYEQYF
TRBV5-4,TRBJ2-2,.,few,TGTGCCAGCAGCAATCCGGGTCCAGCGCCCGGGGAGCTGTTTTTT,CASSNPGPAPGELFF
TRBV19,TRBJ2-3,TRBD2,.,TGTGCCAGTAGTATACAGGGACTAGCAGATACGCAGTATTTT,CASSIQGLADTQYF
TRBV11-2,TRBJ2-7,TRBD2,.,TGTGCCAGCAGCCCGGGACTAGCGGGAAACTACGAGCAGTACTTC,CASSPGLAGNYEQYF
TRBV2,TRBJ1-5,.,few,TGTGCCAGCAGTGGACAGTTGTTTCAGCCCCAGCATTTT,CASSGQLFQPQHF
TRBV6-1,TRBJ2-2,.,.,TGTGCCAGCAGTGACCCAGGCTGGGCCGGGGAGCTGTTTTTT,CASSDPGWAGELFF
TRBV15,TRBJ1-2,TRBD1,.,TGTGCCACCAGCAGACCGGGGACAGGTTCTACTAACTATGGCTACACCTTC,CATSRPGTGSTNYGYTF
TRBV24-1,TRBJ2-3,TRBD2,.,TGTGCCACCAGAAATAGCGGGAGAGCAGATACGCAGTATTTT,CATRNSGRADTQYF
TRBV6-1,TRBJ2-5,TRBD1,.,TGTGCCAGCAGTAAAGATCAGGGGGAAGTAGGAGAGACCCAGTACTTC,CASSKDQGEVGETQYF
TRBV2,TRBJ2-5,TRBD2,.,TGTGCCAGCAGTGAAGGTCAGGGACTAGCGACGGGGACCCAGTACTTC,CASSEGQGLATGTQYF